This record looks at one TCR beta chain sequence and its context. The antigen it recognizes is unknown. Base qualities are not provided; no much larger clone lies one nucleotide away. This sample is part of a study of human T cells and chemical hapten exposure (dated by TCRdb to the early 2020s). Describing the broader study: Libraries were pooled for sequencing, and per-sample TCR yields varied mainly because of small differences in library volumes within the pool. From each blood RNA sample, both TCR alpha and TCR beta chains were sequenced. The study tracked peripheral blood TCR repertoire changes in vivo during primary and secondary sensitization to the hapten diphenylcyclopropenone (DPC) in alopecia patients. Study-wide conclusions, independent of this receptor: DPC sensitization did not change how many TCRs were above 1 in 1000 frequency, and no evidence was found of alterations in global repertoire structure. Repeated subsampling changed both the strength of the expansion versus patch-test correlation and the threshold at which that correlation became significant.

Total RNA was isolated from unfractionated whole blood collected in Tempus Blood RNA tubes. A handful of healthy volunteers acted as controls for TCR sequencing and had blood drawn at day 0, 2 weeks and 6 weeks. Libraries were constructed by 5' RACE. The instrument was an Illumina MiSeq. During library preparation, unique molecular identifiers were attached to individual cDNA molecules so that TCRs could be counted in a quantitative, reproducible way. Per the source publication's procedure: A median of approximately 100,000 TCRs per sample was observed, with a range of roughly 20,000 to 700,000. The Decombinator software suite was used to annotate the V, J and CDR3 of the TCR reads. To make PS versus PT1 abundance plots, every sample was subsampled to the same number of TCRs (28,000). Expanded TCRs were defined as absent before sensitization and observed at least eight times at the 2-week time point. Using fastp trimming at Q25 and MiXCR clonotype assembly, TCRdb reanalyzed the public sequencing data and kept in-frame beta chains. Every CDR3 protein is listed once, alongside the most common genes and DNA of its rows. TCRdb, not the authors, supplied the V and J calls. This sample is represented by under 100,000 distinct CDR3 sequences; more than 15% of them were singletons. 6.8% of the sample lies in the top ten.

CDR1 and CDR2 are read off the germline V gene as SGHTS and YDEGEE. Cut back by 1 base and 10 bases, the V and J ends lie 11 bases apart. From its cysteine to its phenylalanine, the CDR3 spans 12 amino acids. The sequence is cut down to CDR3 DNA, 36 bases in frame from base 1. The origin of this receptor is a female donor in good health. Recombination connected TRBV5-8 to TRBJ1-1; the D gene is not confidently resolved. The nucleotides are TGTGCCAGCAGCTTGTACCGGCAGATAGCTTTCTTT. Its amino acids are CASSLYRQIAFF.